These 20 T cell receptor beta chains share one sample of origin, sequenced in a study of blood T cell repertoires in COVID-19. The protocol was immunoSEQ multiplex PCR, while the TCRdb copy is restricted to in-frame clones and leaves out a portion. The table has roughly 200,000 clones, roughly 86% seen once. Sequenced: peripheral blood. The source of these receptors is a man between 60 and 75 years old with acute or convalescent COVID-19.

The chain couples TRBV5-1 to TRBJ2-7; D remains unclear. Deletions cut 0 bases from V and 3 bases from J, with 7 bases between. Looked up from germline, CDR1 is SGHRS and CDR2 is YFSETQ. This CDR3 region has 13 residues. The CDR3 nucleotides read TGCGCCAGCAGCTTGGGTCAGAACTACGAGCAGTACTTC. This encodes CASSLGQNYEQYF.

In its sample, this clone was seen once. V gene TRBV5-4 combines with J gene TRBJ2-7, with a tentative D call TRBD2 (6 bases). CDR1 and CDR2 (germline): SGHNT, YYREEE (reference sequence). The V end lost 3 bases, the J end lost 3 bases, and 16 bases lay between the germline ends. This CDR3 has 15 residues. CDR3 nucleotide sequence: TGTGCCAGCAGCTCGGGGGTGACAGCTATCTACGAGCAGTACTTC. Its translation is CASSSGVTAIYEQYF.

The chain is built from TRBV18 and TRBJ1-4; TRBD1 is a possible D gene (5 bases). CDR1 is KGHSH, CDR2 LQKENI, per germline. This CDR3 has 16 residues. V lost 0 bases and J lost 4, with 12 bases in between. The DNA for the CDR3 is TGTGCCAGCTCACCACCGCGGAGGGGCTTTAATGAAAAACTGTTTTTT. Translated, it gives CASSPPRRGFNEKLFF.

The V and J genes are TRBV5-1 and TRBJ1-2; D is uncertain. The V and J ends lost 2 bases and 0 bases respectively, with 14 bases between them. Germline CDR1 is SGHRS and CDR2 is YFSETQ. This CDR3 has 16 amino acids. CDR3 protein: CASSFLSVLANYGYTF. As DNA, the CDR3 is TGCGCCAGCAGCTTCCTCTCGGTGTTAGCTAACTATGGCTACACCTTC.

The V and J genes are TRBV4-1 and TRBJ2-3; 11 nucleotides match TRBD2. Germline-derived CDR1 and CDR2 are MGHRA and YSYEKL. With V trimmed by 4 bases and J by 3 bases, 6 bases remained unmatched. The CDR3 spans 16 residues. CDR3: CASSPNSGGATDTQYF. The CDR3 DNA follows: TGCGCCAGCAGCCCTAATAGCGGGGGGGCAACAGATACGCAGTATTTT.

V usage is TRBV5-1 and J usage is TRBJ2-2; no clear D. Germline CDR1 is SGHRS and CDR2 is YFSETQ. V was clipped by 0 bases and J by 5 bases, with 5 bases between them. The CDR3 spans 13 residues. CDR3 in amino acids: CASSLVATGELFF. Written as DNA, the CDR3 is TGCGCCAGCAGCTTGGTTGCGACCGGGGAGCTGTTTTTT. Full variable domain (missing parts from reference TRBV5-1 and TRBJ2-2): KAGVTQTPRYLIKTRGQQVTLSCSPISGHRSVSWYQQTPGQGLQFLFEYFSETQRNKGNFPGRFSGRQFSNSRSEMNVSTLELGDSALYLCASSLVATGELFFGEGSRLTVL.

This clone was seen only a few times. The CDR3 nucleotides are TGTGCCAGCAGCTTATCCGAATTGACAGATCTGTTTTTT. Translation: CASSLSELTDLFF. The chain joins TRBV7-9 to TRBJ1-4; D possibly corresponds to TRBD1 (5 bases). The CDR3 consists of 13 residues. V was clipped by 2 bases and J by 14 bases, with 15 bases between them. Germline CDR1 is SEHNR and CDR2 is FQNEAQ (reference sequence).

The V gene is TRBV30, the J gene TRBJ2-1; D gene unclear. Germline CDR1 is GTSNPN and CDR2 is SVGIG (reference sequence). The germline V and J ends were trimmed by 3 bases and 7 bases, with 7 bases remaining between them. CDR3 size: 11 residues. The CDR3 DNA reads TGTGCCTGGAGCCCTACGAATGAGCAGTTCTTC. It translates to CAWSPTNEQFF.

This chain uses TRBV3-1 (or the pseudogene TRBV3-2) with TRBJ2-2; perhaps TRBD2 as D (7 bases). V dropped 1 base and J dropped 7 bases, with 13 bases sitting between them. The CDR3 has 15 amino acids. In germline, CDR1 is LGHDT, CDR2 YNNKEL (reference sequence). CDR3 bases: TGTGCCAGCAGCCAAGGGGCAGGGGACTACGGGGAGCTGTTTTTT. Translated: CASSQGAGDYGELFF.

The chain has TRBV5-6 and TRBJ2-7; D might be TRBD2 (5 bases). CDR1 and CDR2 (germline): SGHDT, YYEEEE. The CDR3 totals 14 residues. V lost 4 bases and J lost 3, with 14 bases in between. The CDR3 loop reads CASSPAVGDYEQYF. The DNA for the CDR3 is TGTGCCAGCAGCCCCGCCGTCGGGGACTACGAGCAGTACTTC.

This clone has just a few counts. V is TRBV7-3 and J is TRBJ1-2; D uncertain. From germline, CDR1 is SGHTA and CDR2 FQGTGA. V was cut by 1 base and J by 0 bases, with 9 bases left in between. The CDR3 consists of 15 residues. The CDR3 reads CASSLNGRSNYGYTF. The DNA for the CDR3 is TGTGCCAGCAGCTTAAACGGCAGGTCTAACTATGGCTACACCTTC.

This clone was seen more than once but under ten times. The chain employs TRBV3-1 (or the pseudogene TRBV3-2) and TRBJ2-1; D is possibly TRBD1 (5 bases). The CDR3 is 18 residues long. CDR1 is LGHDT, CDR2 YNNKEL, per germline (reference sequence). V shed 4 bases and J shed 9 bases, with 28 bases lying between them. The CDR3 reads CASSPASNQVRGRGEQFF. The CDR3 bases are TGTGCCAGCAGCCCCGCGAGCAACCAGGTTAGAGGTAGGGGTGAGCAGTTCTTC.

The rearrangement links TRBV10-1 to TRBJ1-5; TRBD1 matches at 7 bases. The V and J ends lost 5 bases and 0 bases, in that order; junction bases with no gene match: 4. The CDR3 has 15 residues. Looked up from germline, CDR1 is WNHNN and CDR2 is SYGVQD (reference sequence). In DNA, the CDR3 is TGCGCCAGCAGTTCCGGGACAGATAGCAATCAGCCCCAGCATTTT. Amino acid sequence: CASSSGTDSNQPQHF.

The chain employs TRBV7-2 and TRBJ1-1; D perhaps matches TRBD1 (6 bases). The ends were cut back, 3 bases at V and 1 base at J, with 15 bases in the middle. Per the germline V gene, CDR1 is SGHTA and CDR2 is FQGNSA. There are 16 residues in the CDR3. This CDR3 reads CASSLGALGENTEAFF. In nucleotides, the CDR3 is TGTGCCAGCAGCTTGGGGGCTCTGGGTGAGAACACTGAAGCTTTCTTT. The whole variable domain, filled in from reference TRBV7-2 and TRBJ1-1, reads GAGVSQSPSNKVTEKGKDVELRCDPISGHTALYWYRQSLGQGLEFLIYFQGNSAPDKSGLPSDRFSAERTGGSVSTLTIQRTQQEDSAVYLCASSLGALGENTEAFFGQGTRLTVV.

The chain uses TRBV21-1 and TRBJ2-3; the table names TRBD1, a call not compared with the DNA. TRBV21-1 corresponds to a pseudogene. The CDR3 consists of 16 residues. CDR3 amino acids: CASSNKDTLSTDTQYF. CDR3 DNA: TGTGCCAGCAGCAACAAGGACACTCTCAGCACAGATACGCAGTATTTT.

The V call is TRBV12-3 or TRBV12-4, the J call TRBJ2-4; D perhaps matches TRBD1 (6 bases). Deletions cut 6 bases from V and 13 bases from J, with 19 bases between. This CDR3 contains 13 residues. The CDR3 sequence: CASRKTGLSSQYF. In DNA, the CDR3 is TGTGCCAGCAGAAAGACAGGCTTGAGCTCCCAGTACTTC.

This clone occurred a few times. This chain uses TRBV21-1 with TRBJ2-3; no check of the table's D call, TRBD2, against the DNA was made. TRBV21-1 is a recognized pseudogene. The CDR3 loop spans 18 amino acids. The CDR3 DNA is TGTGCCAGCAGCCCCCAGGGGCGGACTAGCGGCCTCCGGGATACGCAGTATTTT. Protein sequence: CASSPQGRTSGLRDTQYF.

This clone showed up just once. The V call is TRBV6-6, the J call TRBJ2-5, with 8 bases fitting TRBD1. Germline-derived CDR1 and CDR2 are MNHNY and SVGAGI (reference sequence). CDR3 length: 15 amino acids. Unmatched junction bases numbered 6, after V lost 2 bases and J lost 4 bases. The CDR3 region is CASSYGQGAGETQYF. The CDR3 region has the DNA TGTGCCAGCAGTTACGGGCAGGGGGCAGGAGAGACCCAGTACTTC.

This clone was counted a single time. The chain couples TRBV6-1 to TRBJ1-5, with TRBD1 identical over 7 bases. Per germline, CDR1 MNHNS and CDR2 SASEGT. The CDR3 is 18 residues long. The V segment lost 5 bases and the J segment 0 bases; nucleotides outside the gene matches: 13. The CDR3 DNA follows: TGTGCCAGCAGTAAAGGGGGCGGCCAGGGGTATAGCAATCAGCCCCAGCATTTT. Amino acid sequence: CASSKGGGQGYSNQPQHF.

This clone was recorded a few times. The chain is built from TRBV3-1 (or the pseudogene TRBV3-2) and TRBJ1-5, with 8 bases that match TRBD1. The CDR3 runs to 15 residues. J lost 4 bases, V lost 4 bases, and 6 bases had no gene match. Looked up from germline, CDR1 is LGHDT and CDR2 is YNNKEL (reference sequence). The CDR3 DNA is TGTGCCAGCAGCCCCGGACAGGGTCCAAATCAGCCCCAGCATTTT. Amino acids: CASSPGQGPNQPQHF.